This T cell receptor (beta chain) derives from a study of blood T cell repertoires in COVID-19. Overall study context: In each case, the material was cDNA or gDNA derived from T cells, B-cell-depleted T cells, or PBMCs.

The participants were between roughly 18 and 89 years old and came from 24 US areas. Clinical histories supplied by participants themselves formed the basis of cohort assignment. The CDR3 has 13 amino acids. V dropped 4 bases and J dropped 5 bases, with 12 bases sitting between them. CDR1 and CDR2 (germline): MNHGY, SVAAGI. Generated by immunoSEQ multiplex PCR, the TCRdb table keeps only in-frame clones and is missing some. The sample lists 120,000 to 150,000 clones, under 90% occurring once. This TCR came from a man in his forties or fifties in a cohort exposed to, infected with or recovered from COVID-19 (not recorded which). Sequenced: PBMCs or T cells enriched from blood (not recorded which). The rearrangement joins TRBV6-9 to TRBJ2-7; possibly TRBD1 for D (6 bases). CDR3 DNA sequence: TGTGCCAGCAGTTTAGACAGGTTGAACGAGCAGTACTTC. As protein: CASSLDRLNEQYF.